The text below deals with one T cell receptor (beta chain). What it binds is not known. Tumor tissue was taken before any definitive surgery or chemotherapy was given. Here immunoSEQ multiplex PCR was the method, and the copy in TCRdb shows in-frame clones only, minus some. Of fewer than 3,500 clones listed, around 75% are singletons. These data come from a study of high-grade serous ovarian cancer treatment subgroups. The study's findings and limits: Same-patient tumor repertoires overlapped at about 0.11 to 0.8; different patients barely overlapped.

The sequenced material came from tumor tissue. This receptor was taken from a human donor with high-grade serous ovarian cancer.

Here the CDR3 DNA reads TGCGCCAGCAGCCAAGATGCCGGGGGGAACACTGAAGCTTTCTTT. Protein: CASSQDAGGNTEAFF. J is TRBJ1-1 and V is TRBV4-3; maybe TRBD1 (5 bases). V was shortened by 0 bases and J by 1 base, with 9 bases between the two germline ends. The CDR3 sequence is 15 residues long. Germline CDR1 reads LGHNA; CDR2 reads YSLEER.